This T cell receptor beta chain originates from a study of glioma-infiltrating T cells. General study points: Tissue-blood divergence was below expectation in non-neoplastic patients, above in gliomas.

This clonotype was seen ten or more times. Antigen unknown. The CDR3 spans 14 residues. V was clipped by 7 bases and J by 7 bases, with 17 bases between them. Germline V gene lookup returns CDR1 MNHNS and CDR2 SASEGT. Using RNA template, CDR3s of TCR alpha and beta were amplified with iRepertoire arm-PCR. TCRdb called the multiplex PCR reads again in MiXCR, with one record for every CDR3 protein. The sample records roughly 100,000 distinct CDR3 sequences, around 29% being singletons. This TCR was recovered from a human donor with low-grade glioma or glioblastoma, undergoing nonglioma brain surgery, or in good health (not recorded which). Sequencing was carried out using glioma tissue, nonneoplastic brain tissue, or PBMCs (not recorded which). V gene TRBV6-1 combines with J gene TRBJ2-1, with D maybe TRBD2 (5 bases). CDR3 sequence (DNA): TGTGCCAGCAACGAACGGAGGCCCGAGAATGAGCAGTTCTTC. Translated: CASNERRPENEQFF.